This TCR beta chain was retrieved from a study of CD8+CD57+ T cells in acquired aplastic anemia. Study at large: On average, sorted CD4+ and CD8+ cells gave 3 to 3.5 ug of DNA.

Previously, flow cytometry had revealed CD8+CD57+ cell expansion in the patients chosen for sequencing. The cohort consisted entirely of patients having severe acquired aplastic anemia. Study outcomes and limitations: There were about 27 CD8+ CDR3 sequences that occurred in both patients and controls.

Profiling that covered TCR beta VDJ and CDR3 relied on genomic DNA as its template. TCRdb passed the reads through MiXCR, listing each CDR3 protein once. Found here are about 160,000 distinct CDR3 sequences, around half of them singletons; the top ten hold roughly 29%. This clonotype has a count of ten or more. Its antigen is currently unknown. Sequences were obtained from sorted CD4+, CD8+, or CD8+CD57+ T cells (not recorded which) from PBMCs. The source of this sequence is a human donor with aplastic anemia.

CDR3 sequence reads: CASSLDDTVYEQYF. The CDR3 DNA is TGCGCCAGCAGCTTGGATGACACCGTCTACGAGCAGTACTTC. The genes are TRBV5-1 and TRBJ2-7; the D is unclear. Germline V CDR1 and CDR2: SGHRS, YFSETQ. V lost 0 bases and J 3 bases, leaving 10 bases between the germline ends. The CDR3 is 14 residues long.